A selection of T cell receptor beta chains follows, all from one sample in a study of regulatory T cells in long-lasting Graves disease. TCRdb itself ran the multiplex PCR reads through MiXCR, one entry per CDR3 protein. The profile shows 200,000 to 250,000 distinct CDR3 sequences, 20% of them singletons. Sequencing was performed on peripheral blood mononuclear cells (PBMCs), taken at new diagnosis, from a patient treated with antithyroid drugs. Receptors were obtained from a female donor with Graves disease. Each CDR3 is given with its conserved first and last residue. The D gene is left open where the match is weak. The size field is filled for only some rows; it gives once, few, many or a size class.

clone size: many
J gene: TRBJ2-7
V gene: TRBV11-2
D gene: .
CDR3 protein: CASSLETIGETRSYEQYF
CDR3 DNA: TGTGCCAGCAGCTTAGAGACTATTGGGGAGACGAGGTCCTACGAGCAGTACTTC

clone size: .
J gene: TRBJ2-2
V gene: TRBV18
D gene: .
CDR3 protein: CASSPPFGGHPRPGDLFF
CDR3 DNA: TGTGCCAGCTCCCCCCCCTTCGGGGGACACCCTCGACCTGGGGACCTGTTTTTT

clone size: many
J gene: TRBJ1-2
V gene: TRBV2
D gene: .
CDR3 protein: CASSDDSDYGYTF
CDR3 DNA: TGTGCCAGCAGTGACGACAGCGACTATGGCTACACCTTC

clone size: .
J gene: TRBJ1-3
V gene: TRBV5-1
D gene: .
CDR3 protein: CASSLQAASGNTIYF
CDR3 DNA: TGCGCCAGCAGCTTGCAGGCCGCCTCTGGAAACACCATATATTTT

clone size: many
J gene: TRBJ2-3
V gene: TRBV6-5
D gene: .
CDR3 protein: CASSYYGLSDTQYF
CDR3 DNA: TGTGCCAGCAGTTACTATGGACTGTCAGATACGCAGTATTTT

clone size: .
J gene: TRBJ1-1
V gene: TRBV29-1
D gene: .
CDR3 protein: CSVGTPEAFF
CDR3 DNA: TGCAGCGTAGGGACACCTGAAGCTTTCTTT

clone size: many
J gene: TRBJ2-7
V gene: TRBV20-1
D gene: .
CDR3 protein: CSAANEYEQYF
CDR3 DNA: TGCAGTGCTGCTAACGAATACGAGCAGTACTTC

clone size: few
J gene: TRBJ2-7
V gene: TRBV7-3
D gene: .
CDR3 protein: CASSLKGEGSYEQYF
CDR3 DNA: TGTGCCAGCAGCCTGAAGGGAGAAGGATCGTACGAGCAGTACTTC

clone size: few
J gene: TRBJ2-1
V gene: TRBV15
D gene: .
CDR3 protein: CATSSPSRSYNEQFF
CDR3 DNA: TGTGCCACCAGCAGCCCTAGCAGGAGCTACAATGAGCAGTTCTTC

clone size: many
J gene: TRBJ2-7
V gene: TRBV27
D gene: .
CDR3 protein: CASRIASGREQYF
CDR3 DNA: TGTGCCAGCAGAATAGCCTCAGGTAGAGAGCAGTACTTC

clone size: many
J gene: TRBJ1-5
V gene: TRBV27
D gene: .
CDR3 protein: CASSLSVPAIGSNQPQHF
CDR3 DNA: TGTGCCAGCAGTTTATCGGTCCCGGCCATCGGGAGCAATCAGCCCCAGCATTTT

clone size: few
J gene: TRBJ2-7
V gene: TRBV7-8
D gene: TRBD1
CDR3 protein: CASSLAGTADHEQYF
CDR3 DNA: TGTGCCAGCAGCTTAGCCGGGACAGCAGACCACGAGCAGTACTTC

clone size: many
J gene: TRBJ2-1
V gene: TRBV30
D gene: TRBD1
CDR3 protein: CAWSPRQGVPGEQFF
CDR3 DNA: TGTGCCTGGAGCCCCAGACAGGGGGTCCCGGGTGAGCAGTTCTTC

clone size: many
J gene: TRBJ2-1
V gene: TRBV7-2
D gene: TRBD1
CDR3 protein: CASSLRQGPYNEQFF
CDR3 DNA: TGTGCCAGCAGCTTAAGACAGGGGCCCTACAATGAGCAGTTCTTC

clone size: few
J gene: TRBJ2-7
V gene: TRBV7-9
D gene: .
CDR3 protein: CASSQTGEGEQYF
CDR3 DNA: TGTGCCAGCAGCCAGACAGGGGAGGGCGAGCAGTACTTC

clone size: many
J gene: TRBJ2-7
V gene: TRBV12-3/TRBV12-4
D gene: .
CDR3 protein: CASRSVSYEQYF
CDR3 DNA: TGTGCCAGCAGATCAGTAAGCTACGAGCAGTACTTC

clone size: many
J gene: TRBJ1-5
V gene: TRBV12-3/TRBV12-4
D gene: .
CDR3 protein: CASSSTEGNQPQHF
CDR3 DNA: TGTGCCAGCAGTTCAACCGAGGGCAATCAGCCCCAGCATTTT

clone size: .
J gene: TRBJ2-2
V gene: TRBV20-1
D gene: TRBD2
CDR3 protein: CSARGRLAGGNTGELFF
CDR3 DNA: TGCAGTGCTAGAGGGAGACTAGCGGGAGGGAACACCGGGGAGCTGTTTTTT

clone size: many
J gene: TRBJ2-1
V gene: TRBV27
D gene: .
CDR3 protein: CASSTGIRYNEQFF
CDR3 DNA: TGTGCCAGCAGTACAGGGATCCGATACAATGAGCAGTTCTTC

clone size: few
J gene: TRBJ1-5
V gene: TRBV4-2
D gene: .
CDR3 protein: CASSQEVLAGAQPQHF
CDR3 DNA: TGTGCCAGCAGCCAAGAAGTTCTTGCAGGGGCTCAGCCCCAGCATTTT

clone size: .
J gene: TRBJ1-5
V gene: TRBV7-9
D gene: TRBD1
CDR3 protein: CASRGQHSNQPQHF
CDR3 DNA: TGTGCCAGCAGGGGACAGCATAGCAATCAGCCCCAGCATTTT

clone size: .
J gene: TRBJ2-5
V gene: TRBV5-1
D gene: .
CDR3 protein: CASSFGSSEQETQYF
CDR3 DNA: TGCGCCAGCAGCTTCGGGTCTAGCGAACAAGAGACCCAGTACTTC

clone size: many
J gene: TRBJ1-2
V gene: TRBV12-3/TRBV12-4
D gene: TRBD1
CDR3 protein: CASSSSSRGVGGYTF
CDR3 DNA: TGTGCCAGCAGTTCCTCGAGCAGGGGGGTCGGGGGCTACACCTTC

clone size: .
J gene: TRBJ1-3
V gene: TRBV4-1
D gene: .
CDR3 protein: CASSQVRHRSSGNTIYF
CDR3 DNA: TGCGCCAGCAGCCAAGTAAGACATAGAAGCTCTGGAAACACCATATATTTT

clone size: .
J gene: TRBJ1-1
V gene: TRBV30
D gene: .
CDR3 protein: CVWRGVGIEAFF
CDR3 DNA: TGTGTCTGGAGGGGCGTGGGGATTGAAGCTTTCTTT

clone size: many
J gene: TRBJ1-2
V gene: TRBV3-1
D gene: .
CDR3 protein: CASSQASRRANYGYTF
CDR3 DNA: TGTGCCAGCAGCCAAGCGTCCAGACGAGCTAACTATGGCTACACCTTC

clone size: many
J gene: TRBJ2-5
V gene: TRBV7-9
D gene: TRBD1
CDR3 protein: CASSPYRGPGTQYF
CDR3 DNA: TGTGCCAGCAGCCCCTACAGGGGTCCGGGGACCCAGTACTTC

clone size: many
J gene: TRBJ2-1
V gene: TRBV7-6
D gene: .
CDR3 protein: CASSLENRVGNEQFF
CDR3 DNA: TGTGCCAGCAGCTTGGAGAACAGGGTGGGAAATGAGCAGTTCTTC

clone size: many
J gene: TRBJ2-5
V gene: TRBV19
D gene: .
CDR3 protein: CASSMQGRETQYF
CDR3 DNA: TGTGCCAGTAGTATGCAGGGACGGGAGACCCAGTACTTC

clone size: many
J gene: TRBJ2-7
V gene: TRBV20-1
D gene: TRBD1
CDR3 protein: CSSNRGTYEQYF
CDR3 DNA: TGCAGTTCGAACAGGGGTACCTACGAGCAGTACTTC

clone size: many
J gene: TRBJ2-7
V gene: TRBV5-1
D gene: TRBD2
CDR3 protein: CASSFNSGGVHEQYF
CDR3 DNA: TGTGCCAGCAGCTTTAATAGCGGGGGGGTCCACGAGCAGTACTTC

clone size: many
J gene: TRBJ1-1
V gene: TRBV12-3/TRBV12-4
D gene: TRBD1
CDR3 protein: CASSSLQGAKKSEAFF
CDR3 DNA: TGTGCCAGCAGTTCCTTACAGGGGGCGAAGAAATCTGAAGCTTTCTTT

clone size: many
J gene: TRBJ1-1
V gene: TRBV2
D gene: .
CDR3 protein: CASSYTVNTEAFF
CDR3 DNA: TGTGCCAGCAGCTACACAGTGAACACTGAAGCTTTCTTT

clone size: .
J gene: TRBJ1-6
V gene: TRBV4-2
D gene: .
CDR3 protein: CASSQDLIVWMRNNSPLHF
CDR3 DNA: TGTGCCAGCAGCCAAGATCTTATAGTTTGGATGAGAAATAATTCACCCCTCCACTTT

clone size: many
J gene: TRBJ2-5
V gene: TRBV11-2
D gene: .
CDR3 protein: CASSLDGGGGGRKETQYF
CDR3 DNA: TGTGCCAGCAGCTTAGATGGGGGGGGAGGGGGCCGAAAAGAGACCCAGTACTTC